This TCR beta chain came from a study of T-cell reconstitution after alpha-beta-depleted transplantation in children. This clonotype has a count of ten or more. At one end the junction does not follow the germline gene, possibly because of a read error. For TCRbeta, the library was prepared with unique molecular identifiers. Using its own MiXCR run on the PCR reads, TCRdb lists one record per CDR3 protein. Seen here are 200,000 to 300,000 distinct CDR3 sequences, around 12% observed once, and the top ten hold over 2.5%. The CDR3 spans 13 residues. Germline assignment: CDR1 MDHEN and CDR2 SYDVKM. This chain connects TRBV28 to TRBJ2-7, with 9 positions matching TRBD1. The sequence was obtained from a human donor who donated a stem cell graft to a child with acute lymphoblastic leukemia. The starting material was PBMCs from the stem cell graft donor, obtained from the stem cell graft. CDR3 region: CASGQGNSHEQYF. The CDR3 coding sequence is TGTGCCAGCGGACAGGGGAACTCCCACGAGCAGTACTTC.